This T cell receptor (beta chain) was identified during a study of blood T cells in healthy people across ages. Findings and caveats of the study: Age brought a roughly linear fall in TCR beta diversity measured per million T cells. Naive T cell percentage by flow cytometry tracked strongly with beta diversity.

This clonotype was counted between two and nine times. Its antigen is unidentified. Germline V CDR1 and CDR2: SQVTM, ANQGSEA. The CDR3 totals 13 residues. V lost 3 bases to trimming and J lost 0 bases, with 8 bases between them. The use of a sample-barcoded 5' primer and a J-beta primer mix characterized a second PCR of roughly 6 to 11 cycles. TCRdb recomputed calls from the 5' RACE reads with MiXCR, one row per CDR3 protein. This table holds 700,000 or so distinct CDR3 sequences, approximately 22% found once. Sequenced sample: blood. The origin of this receptor is a man aged 70-80 years in good health. The genes are TRBV29-1 and TRBJ1-2, with D maybe TRBD1 (5 bases). The CDR3 coding sequence is TGCAGCGTTGAGGAGGGGACTAACTATGGCTACACCTTC. It is translated as CSVEEGTNYGYTF.